The rows below give T cell receptor beta chains drawn from one sample of a study of CXCR3-negative and CXCR3-positive naive CD8 T cells. TCRdb re-called the 5' RACE reads and gives one entry per CDR3 protein, without DNA. The repertoire table contains over 100,000 distinct CDR3 sequences. Sequences were obtained from naive CXCR3+ CD8+ T cells from blood. These receptors were taken from a human donor in good health. Some clones in this sample may be carry-over from other donors' samples. Each CDR3 is given with its conserved first and last residue. The order of the fields is V gene, J gene, CDR3 protein.

v_call: TRBV3-1
j_call: TRBJ2-1
cdr3_aa: CASSQVPLTSEEQFF

v_call: TRBV24-1
j_call: TRBJ2-1
cdr3_aa: CATSDLSGQGYEQFF

v_call: TRBV28
j_call: TRBJ2-1
cdr3_aa: CASIPGTSGTGEQFF

v_call: TRBV4-3
j_call: TRBJ2-1
cdr3_aa: CASALSPRTVGNEQFF

v_call: TRBV7-9
j_call: TRBJ2-7
cdr3_aa: CASSVGQEGNDEQYF

v_call: TRBV9
j_call: TRBJ2-7
cdr3_aa: CASSVTTYEQYF

v_call: TRBV27
j_call: TRBJ1-4
cdr3_aa: CASSAVVGNEKLFF

v_call: TRBV3-1
j_call: TRBJ2-1
cdr3_aa: CASSQPGGHEQFF

v_call: TRBV7-9
j_call: TRBJ2-5
cdr3_aa: CAGTGVDETQYF

v_call: TRBV7-9
j_call: TRBJ1-1
cdr3_aa: CASSLHPPYAEAFF

v_call: TRBV11-2
j_call: TRBJ2-1
cdr3_aa: CASSSGQTPYNEQFF

v_call: TRBV6-2/TRBV6-3
j_call: TRBJ1-1
cdr3_aa: CASSDYRDRGNTEAFF

v_call: TRBV4-1
j_call: TRBJ1-5
cdr3_aa: CASSQDLGAQPQHF

v_call: TRBV7-6
j_call: TRBJ2-3
cdr3_aa: CASSPQPGAADTQYF

v_call: TRBV28
j_call: TRBJ2-1
cdr3_aa: CASSSYINEQFF

v_call: TRBV24-1
j_call: TRBJ2-2
cdr3_aa: CATSALAGNTGELFF